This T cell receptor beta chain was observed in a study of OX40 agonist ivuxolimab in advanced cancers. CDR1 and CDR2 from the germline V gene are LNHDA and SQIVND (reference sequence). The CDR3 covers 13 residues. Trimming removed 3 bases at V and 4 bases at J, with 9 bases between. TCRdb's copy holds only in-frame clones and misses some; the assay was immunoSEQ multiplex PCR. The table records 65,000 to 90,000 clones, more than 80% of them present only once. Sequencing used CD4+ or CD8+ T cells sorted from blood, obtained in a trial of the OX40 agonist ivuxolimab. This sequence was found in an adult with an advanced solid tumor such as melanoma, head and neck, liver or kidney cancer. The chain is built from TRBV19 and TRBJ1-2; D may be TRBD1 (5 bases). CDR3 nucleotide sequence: TGTGCCAGTAGTATGGGGCGGCCCTATGGCTACACCTTC. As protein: CASSMGRPYGYTF.